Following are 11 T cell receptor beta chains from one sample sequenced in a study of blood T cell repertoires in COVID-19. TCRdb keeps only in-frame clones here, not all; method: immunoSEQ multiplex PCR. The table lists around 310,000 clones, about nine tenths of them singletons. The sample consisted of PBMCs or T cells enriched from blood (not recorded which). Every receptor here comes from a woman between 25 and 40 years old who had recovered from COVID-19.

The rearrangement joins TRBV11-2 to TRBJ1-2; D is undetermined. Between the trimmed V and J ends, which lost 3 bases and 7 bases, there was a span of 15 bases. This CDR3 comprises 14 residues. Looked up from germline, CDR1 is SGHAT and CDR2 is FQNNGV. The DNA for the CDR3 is TGTGCCAGCAGCTTGTGGTCCGGAGGCGGTGGCTACACCTTC. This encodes CASSLWSGGGGYTF.

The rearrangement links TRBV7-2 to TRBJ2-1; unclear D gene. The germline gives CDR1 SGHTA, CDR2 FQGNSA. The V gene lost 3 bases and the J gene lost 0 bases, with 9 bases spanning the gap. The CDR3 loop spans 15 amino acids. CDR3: CASSFHTASYNEQFF. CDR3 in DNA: TGTGCCAGCAGCTTCCACACCGCCTCCTACAATGAGCAGTTCTTC.

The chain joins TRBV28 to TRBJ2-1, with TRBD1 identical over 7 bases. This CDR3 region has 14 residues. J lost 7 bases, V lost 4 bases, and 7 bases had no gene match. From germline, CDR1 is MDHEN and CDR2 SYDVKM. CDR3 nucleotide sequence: TGTGCCAGCAGTTCTTACAGGGGAGTAAATGAGCAGTTCTTC. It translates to CASSSYRGVNEQFF. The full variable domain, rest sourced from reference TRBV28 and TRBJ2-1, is DVKVTQSSRYLVKRTGEKVFLECVQDMDHENMFWYRQDPGLGLRLIYFSYDVKMKEKGDIPEGYSVSREKKERFSLILESASTNQTSMYLCASSSYRGVNEQFFGPGTRLTVL.

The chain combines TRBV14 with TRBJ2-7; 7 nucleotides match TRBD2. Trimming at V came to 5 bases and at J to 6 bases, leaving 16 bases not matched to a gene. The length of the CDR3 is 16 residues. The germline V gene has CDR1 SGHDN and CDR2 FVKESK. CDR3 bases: TGTGCCAGCAGCGAGCTGAGACTAGCCAGGGTCAGCGAGCAGTACTTC. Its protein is CASSELRLARVSEQYF.

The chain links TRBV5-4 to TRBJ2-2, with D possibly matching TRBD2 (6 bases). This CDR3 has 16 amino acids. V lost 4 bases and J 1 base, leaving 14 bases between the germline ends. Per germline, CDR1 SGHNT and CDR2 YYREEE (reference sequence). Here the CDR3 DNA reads TGTGCCAGCAGCCAGAAGGTGGGGGGGAACACCGGGGAGCTGTTTTTT. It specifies CASSQKVGGNTGELFF.

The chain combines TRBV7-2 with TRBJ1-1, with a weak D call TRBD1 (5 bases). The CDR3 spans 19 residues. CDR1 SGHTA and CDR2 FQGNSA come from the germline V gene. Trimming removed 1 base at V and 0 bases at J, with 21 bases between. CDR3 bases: TGTGCCAGCAGCTTAGATCGTAACCCGGGGGGAAGCCTGAACACTGAAGCTTTCTTT. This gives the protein CASSLDRNPGGSLNTEAFF.

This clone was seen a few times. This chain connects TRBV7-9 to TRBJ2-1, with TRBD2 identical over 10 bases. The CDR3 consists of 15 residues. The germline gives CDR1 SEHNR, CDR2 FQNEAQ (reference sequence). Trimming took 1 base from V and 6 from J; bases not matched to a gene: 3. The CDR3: CASSLVASGSNEQFF. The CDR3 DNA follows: TGTGCCAGCAGCTTAGTGGCTAGCGGGAGCAATGAGCAGTTCTTC.

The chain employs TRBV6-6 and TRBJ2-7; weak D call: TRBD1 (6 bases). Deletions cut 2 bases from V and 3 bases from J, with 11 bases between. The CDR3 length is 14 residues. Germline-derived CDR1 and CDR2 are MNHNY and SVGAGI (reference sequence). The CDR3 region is CASSYTGKGYEQYF. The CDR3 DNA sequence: TGTGCCAGCAGTTACACAGGGAAGGGCTACGAGCAGTACTTC.

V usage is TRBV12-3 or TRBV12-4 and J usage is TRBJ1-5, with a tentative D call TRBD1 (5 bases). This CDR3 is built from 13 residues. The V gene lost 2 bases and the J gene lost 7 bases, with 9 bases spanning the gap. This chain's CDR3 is CASSLTGDQPQHF. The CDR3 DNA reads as TGTGCCAGCAGTTTAACAGGCGACCAGCCCCAGCATTTT.

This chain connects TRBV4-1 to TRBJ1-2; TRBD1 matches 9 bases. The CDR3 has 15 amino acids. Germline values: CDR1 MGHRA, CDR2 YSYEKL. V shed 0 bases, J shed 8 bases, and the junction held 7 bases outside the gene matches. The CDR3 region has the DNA TGCGCCAGCAGCCAAGAAACAGGGGGCCGAGGGGGCTACACCTTC. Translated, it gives CASSQETGGRGGYTF.

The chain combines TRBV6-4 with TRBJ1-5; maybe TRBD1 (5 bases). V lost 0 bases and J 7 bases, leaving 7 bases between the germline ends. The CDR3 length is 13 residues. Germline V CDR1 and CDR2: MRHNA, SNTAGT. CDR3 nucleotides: TGTGCCAGCAGTGACTCCTGGGGCCAGCCCCAGCATTTT. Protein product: CASSDSWGQPQHF.